This T cell receptor beta chain is drawn from a study of T cells in Graves' hyperthyroidism and ophthalmopathy (dated by TCRdb to between 2017 and 2020). Describing the broader study: Peripheral blood was collected at initial diagnosis, before any treatment. To identify distinguishing TCR V-J signatures, a discovery cohort of 95 to 100 patients was used, comprising approximately 40 with Graves' ophthalmopathy and roughly 60 with stable Graves' hyperthyroidism. In several Graves' hyperthyroidism patients, the study also compared T-cell repertoires from thyroid tissue with T-cell repertoires from blood. Whether ophthalmopathy could be predicted prospectively was tested in an independent validation cohort made up of under 20 hyperthyroidism patients plus 17 patients who later progressed to ophthalmopathy. After sampling, hyperthyroidism patients received methimazole starting at 30 mg daily, and ophthalmopathy patients received high-dose intravenous methylprednisolone. For training and testing, the roughly 100 patients in the discovery cohort were randomly divided in a 7:3 ratio. According to the paper, TCR Vbeta CDR3 sequencing was carried out on approximately 140 peripheral blood samples, which came from fewer than 50 ophthalmopathy, 75 or so hyperthyroidism and some 17 progressor patients. Overall study outcomes, separate from this receptor: In cross-validation, a model built on a 13 V-J signature told ophthalmopathy apart from stable hyperthyroidism with 85% to 90% sensitivity and 81% to 82% specificity, and in testing the same model reached 80%/75%. No statistical method was used to fix the sample size in advance, and group allocation was not hidden from the investigators. In validation, the model predicted progression to ophthalmopathy a median of about 5.9 months before onset, with about 67% sensitivity and nearly 75% specificity. Blood samples also contained most of the expanded thyroid clonotypes (frequency above 0.001), which suggests that blood repertoires may reflect thyroid immune responses.

The TCR beta CDR3 regions were amplified from RNA transcripts. For the first round of RT-PCR on the TCR CDR3, the HTBI primer set was used together with the Qiagen OneStep RT-PCR kit. Libraries were constructed in a second round of multiplex PCR, after which size selection and purification were carried out. The libraries were sequenced on an Illumina HiSeq2000 using paired-end 100 bp reads. The authors' analysis ran thus. SOAPnuke was used to process the raw data, throwing out any read that contained adapters or uncalled bases, had a mean Phred below 15, or lacked an exact constant-primer or identifier match. COPE v1.2.5 was used to merge high-quality paired reads, and clonotypes were defined as unique nucleotide sequences. Clonotypes were aligned to IMGT TRBV, TRBD and TRBJ reference segments using MiTCR v1.1. The analysis was restricted to V-J combinations with a frequency above 0.0001, which together covered about 99% of the repertoires. A TCS score was defined as the ratio of F50 (clonal expansion) to E x V (chaos), with BLOSUM62-based TCRdist applied between CDR3 peptides within each V-J. Welch's t-statistics and random forest reduced around 550 V-J features to 10 to 15, which were used in a naive Bayes classifier (R e1071). TCRdb reprocessed the public reads (quality trimming at Q25 with fastp, clone calling with MiXCR) and kept in-frame beta chains. One record per CDR3 amino acid sequence lists the most common genes and DNA. The authors' filters were not applied to this entry. The sample contains 400,000 to 550,000 distinct CDR3 sequences, approximately 25% of them found a single time. The top ten constitute around 11% of the sample.

In this sample, this clonotype turned up a few times. Its cognate antigen has yet to be identified. One base away there is no much larger clone; base qualities are not given. Ophthalmopathy patients had moderately to severely active disease, Clinical Activity Score of at least 3, NOSPECS grade of at least 4, and duration under 3 months. Exclusion was applied to patients with uncontrolled infections, other autoimmune diseases, pregnancy or lactation. Diagnoses relied on clinical symptoms, serum thyroxine and TRAb, thyroid ultrasound and orbital computed tomography. Ficoll-Paque density gradient centrifugation was used to isolate PBMCs from around 9.1 ml of fresh peripheral blood. Trizol reagent was used to extract total RNA, and RNA quality was then checked on an Agilent 2100 Bioanalyzer. The junction shows trimming of 4 bases on V and 1 base on J, and the gene matches do not reach 18 bases of it. CDR1 and CDR2 are drawn from the germline V gene (reference sequence): SGHNT, YYREEE. The CDR3 measures 19 amino acids from cysteine to phenylalanine. Only CDR3 DNA remains: 57 bases, in frame from the first base.

The sample comprised blood. This TCR was recovered from a woman in her 30s with Graves' ophthalmopathy. The chain uses TRBV5-4 and TRBJ1-1; the junction holds 8 bases that match TRBD1. The DNA sequence is given as TGTGCCAGCAGCGTGCAGTTAATAGGGGGGACAGGAACGAACACTGAAGCTTTCTTT. The translation is CASSVQLIGGTGTNTEAFF.